This T cell receptor (beta chain) was profiled in a study of breast tumors, draining lymph nodes, adjacent tissues. TCRdb re-derived calls from the multiplex PCR reads in MiXCR, one entry per CDR3 protein. The sample lists roughly 100,000 distinct CDR3 sequences; about 29% were seen once. The lymph nodes were axillary draining lymph nodes from breast cancer patients. V was clipped by 5 bases and J by 9 bases, with 13 bases between them. CDR1 and CDR2 (germline): MNHEY, SVGEGT. The CDR3 is 13 amino acids. This clonotype turned up a few times. What it recognizes is unknown. Study conclusions and caveats: Most tumor T cells seemingly derive from lymph node, then expand in tumor. Compared with lymph nodes, tumors were less diverse; compared with nontumor tissue, more.

The V gene is TRBV6-2 or TRBV6-3, the J gene TRBJ2-2; either TRBD1 or TRBD2 may supply D (5 bases each). Sequencing used axillary lymph node tissue. This TCR was recovered from a female donor with breast cancer. Some clones in this sample may be carry-over from other donors' samples. This chain's CDR3 is CASSPTPGRELFF. The CDR3 bases are TGTGCCAGCAGTCCCACCCCGGGACGGGAGCTGTTTTTT.